This T cell receptor beta chain was sequenced in a study of blood T cell repertoires in COVID-19. Study as a whole: The samples span acute and convalescent COVID-19 from the United States, Italy and Spain.

This clone was observed a few times. Per the germline V gene, CDR1 is SGHTA and CDR2 is FQGTGA. V lost 2 bases to trimming and J lost 2 bases, with 8 bases between them. The CDR3 has 14 residues. Repertoires were generated with immunoSEQ multiplex PCR, while TCRdb's copy carries only in-frame clones and drops some. Of 50,000 to 55,000 clones listed, roughly 86% are singletons. The sequencing input was peripheral blood. The chain couples TRBV7-3 to TRBJ2-3; D unclear. This TCR was recovered from a woman at least 80 years old with acute or convalescent COVID-19. The CDR3 is CASSLSTATDTQYF. DNA for the CDR3: TGTGCCAGCAGCTTATCAACAGCCACAGATACGCAGTATTTT.